Below are 5 T cell receptor beta chains sequenced from a single sample in a study of Graves' ophthalmopathy and Graves' hyperthyroidism. Investigators amplified TCR beta CDR3 regions from RNA transcripts. Second-round multiplex PCR came after a first-round RT-PCR that employed HTBI primers. TCRdb analysed the multiplex PCR reads with MiXCR anew, one entry per CDR3 protein. This sample carries about 660,000 distinct CDR3 sequences, approximately 39% of them seen once, and the ten largest clones take over 2.5%. The sample comprised peripheral blood. The receptors stem from an adult man with Graves' ophthalmopathy.

This sequence joins TRBV7-2 and TRBJ2-6; D is uncertain. CDR3 length equals 19 residues. The germline V gene encodes CDR1 SGHTA and CDR2 FQGNSA. Trimming pared 1 base from V and 0 bases from J, leaving 16 bases between. The CDR3 DNA follows: TGTGCCAGCAGCTTAGGTGGTCTCACCTCCCTCTCTGGGGCCAACGTCCTGACTTTC. It yields the protein CASSLGGLTSLSGANVLTF.

This clonotype was detected many times. V is TRBV20-1 and J is TRBJ2-7; D possibly corresponds to TRBD1 (6 bases). V was clipped by 3 bases and J by 3 bases, with 18 bases between them. CDR3 length: 15 amino acids. Looked up from germline, CDR1 is DFQATT and CDR2 is SNEGSKA (reference sequence). The CDR3 loop is CSARRYRATFYEQYF. The CDR3 DNA sequence: TGCAGTGCTAGGCGCTACAGGGCGACCTTCTACGAGCAGTACTTC.

The V call is TRBV7-9, the J call TRBJ2-7; no firm D call. This CDR3 comprises 10 residues. V lost 5 bases and J 7 bases, leaving 6 bases between the germline ends. CDR1 SEHNR and CDR2 FQNEAQ come from the germline V gene (reference sequence). The CDR3 DNA is TGTGCCAGCAGCGGATGGGAGCAGTACTTC. Its translation: CASSGWEQYF.

The chain combines TRBV29-1 with TRBJ2-6; 9 bases map to TRBD2. The trim removed 5 bases at V and 2 bases at J, leaving 7 bases unmatched. Per germline, CDR1 SQVTM and CDR2 ANQGSEA. The CDR3 spans 16 residues. CDR3 amino acids: CSVLLAGSPGANVLTF. Written as DNA, the CDR3 is TGCAGCGTTCTCCTAGCGGGGAGTCCTGGGGCCAACGTCCTGACTTTC.

This clonotype was counted between two and nine times. The V and J genes are TRBV20-1 and TRBJ2-7; TRBD2 matches at 9 bases. Germline lookup yields CDR1 DFQATT and CDR2 SNEGSKA (reference sequence). V lost 0 bases, J lost 3 bases, and 6 bases stayed unmatched. The CDR3 has 15 amino acids. CDR3 sequence (DNA): TGCAGTGCTAGAGACGGGCTAGCGGGATTCTACGAGCAGTACTTC. Protein sequence: CSARDGLAGFYEQYF.